The 16 T cell receptor beta chains given below trace back to one sample, sequenced in a study of blood T cell repertoires in COVID-19. The repertoire was sequenced with immunoSEQ multiplex PCR; TCRdb's copy has only in-frame clones and lacks some. The repertoire includes roughly 20,000 clones, about 86% of them detected once, and around 10% sits in the top ten. Source material: peripheral blood. The receptors shown here come from a human donor in a cohort sampled during active COVID-19.

The chain carries TRBV6-2 or TRBV6-3 and TRBJ2-1, with D tentatively TRBD2 (6 bases). The CDR3 extends over 12 amino acids. V was clipped by 5 bases and J by 10 bases, with 12 bases between them. The germline V gene has CDR1 MNHEY and CDR2 SVGEGT. CDR3 residues: CASSRLVGEQFF. CDR3 in DNA: TGTGCCAGCAGTAGACTAGTTGGAGAGCAGTTCTTC.

This clone has just a few counts. The rearrangement joins TRBV5-1 to TRBJ2-1; a possible D gene is TRBD2 (6 bases). CDR1 and CDR2 from the germline V gene are SGHRS and YFSETQ. Trimming stripped 5 bases from V and 10 bases from J, with 22 bases between. This CDR3 has 15 amino acids. The CDR3 spells CASSSSGTPGSEQFF. CDR3 nucleotide sequence: TGCGCCAGCAGTTCTTCCGGGACCCCCGGGAGCGAGCAGTTCTTC.

The rearrangement links TRBV3-1 (or the pseudogene TRBV3-2) to TRBJ2-2; D is ambiguous. The CDR3 loop spans 13 amino acids. Germline CDR1 is LGHDT and CDR2 is YNNKEL (reference sequence). The ends were cut back, 1 base at V and 5 bases at J, with 5 bases in the middle. The CDR3 DNA is TGTGCCAGCAGCCAAGTGAGGACCGGGGAGCTGTTTTTT. It specifies CASSQVRTGELFF.

This clone appeared a single time. The CDR3 DNA follows: TGTGCCAGCAGCGTAGCGGCAGGATCCGGCTATGGCTACACCTTC. Its translation: CASSVAAGSGYGYTF. This chain joins TRBV9 and TRBJ1-2; no firm D call. Germline CDR1 SGDLS, CDR2 YYNGEE. This CDR3 has 15 residues. V shed 0 bases and J shed 4 bases, with 13 bases lying between them. The full variable domain, in which reference TRBV9 and TRBJ1-2 provide the parts outside the CDR3, is DSGVTQTPKHLITATGQRVTLRCSPRSGDLSVYWYQQSLDQGLQFLIQYYNGEERAKGNILERFSAQQFPDLHSELNLSSLELGDSALYFCASSVAAGSGYGYTFGSGTRLTVV.

This chain joins TRBV28 and TRBJ1-2; TRBD1 matches at 12 bases. CDR1 MDHEN and CDR2 SYDVKM come from the germline V gene. This CDR3 is built from 15 residues. V gave up 10 bases and J gave up 7 bases; unmatched junction bases: 13. CDR3: CANQKPGQGAVGYTF. CDR3 bases: TGTGCCAACCAGAAACCGGGACAGGGGGCTGTTGGCTACACCTTC.

The V call is TRBV24-1, the J call TRBJ2-5; D is ambiguous. V was clipped by 4 bases and J by 0 bases, with 8 bases between them. From germline, CDR1 is KGHDR and CDR2 SFDVKD. This CDR3 comprises 14 residues. The CDR3 sequence is CATSDFLDQETQYF. Here the CDR3 DNA reads TGTGCCACCAGTGACTTCTTAGACCAAGAGACCCAGTACTTC.

A single count supports this clone. V is TRBV4-3 and J is TRBJ2-7; D gene uncertain. The CDR3 is made up of 15 amino acids. The germline V gene encodes CDR1 LGHNA and CDR2 YSLEER. Trimming left V 1 base short and J 1 base short, with 11 bases between. In DNA form, the CDR3 reads TGCGCCAGCAGCCAAGTTGACCACGGGTCCTACGAGCAGTACTTC. This codes for CASSQVDHGSYEQYF.

The rearrangement uses TRBV7-8 and TRBJ2-3; 7 nucleotides line up with TRBD1. In germline, CDR1 is SGHVS, CDR2 FQNEAQ. Trimming took 4 bases from V and 1 from J; bases not matched to a gene: 2. The CDR3 has 14 amino acids. CDR3 sequence: CASSSGQGTDTQYF. CDR3 sequence (DNA): TGTGCCAGCAGCTCTGGACAGGGCACAGATACGCAGTATTTT.

The gene calls are TRBV11-2 and TRBJ2-5; a weak D match, TRBD1 (5 bases). The CDR3 extends over 11 amino acids. V lost 4 bases, J lost 5 bases, and 5 bases lay in between. The germline CDR1 and CDR2 sequences are SGHAT and FQNNGV. CDR3: CASSYRETQYF. The CDR3 DNA reads TGTGCCAGCAGCTACAGGGAGACCCAGTACTTC.

The V and J genes are TRBV25-1 and TRBJ2-1; D not resolved. CDR1 is MGHDK and CDR2 is SYGVNS in the germline V gene. Trimming removed 3 bases at V and 7 bases at J, with 7 bases between. This CDR3 has 12 amino acids. As DNA, the CDR3 is TGTGCCAGCAGTGATTCCAGAAATGAGCAGTTCTTC. This translates into CASSDSRNEQFF.

The chain joins TRBV6-2 or TRBV6-3 to TRBJ2-5, with 9 bases fitting TRBD2. Germline V gene lookup returns CDR1 MNHEY and CDR2 SVGEGT. Losses at the gene ends were 6 bases for V and 4 bases for J; bases not matched to a gene: 12. This CDR3 spans 16 amino acids. CDR3 coding DNA: TGTGCCAGCAGCAAAACGACTAGCGGATGGGTAGAGACCCAGTACTTC. This encodes CASSKTTSGWVETQYF.

The rearrangement joins TRBV30 to TRBJ2-7, with 7 bases matching TRBD2. The CDR3 loop spans 11 amino acids. Germline CDR1 and CDR2: GTSNPN and SVGIG (reference sequence). V lost 2 bases, J lost 7 bases, and 2 bases stayed unmatched. CDR3 DNA: TGTGCCTGGAGTCTGGGGGGGGAGCAGTACTTC. Protein sequence: CAWSLGGEQYF.

The rearrangement links TRBV4-3 to TRBJ1-6; D unclear. V gave up 1 base and J gave up 0 bases, with 7 bases separating them. Germline assignment: CDR1 LGHNA and CDR2 YSLEER. The CDR3 loop spans 16 amino acids. The CDR3 here is CASSQGADSYNSPLHF. For the CDR3, the DNA is TGCGCCAGCAGCCAAGGTGCAGACTCCTATAATTCACCCCTCCACTTT.

The rearrangement joins TRBV5-4 to TRBJ1-4; 9 bases are a match to TRBD1. This CDR3 spans 14 amino acids. Germline lookup yields CDR1 SGHNT and CDR2 YYREEE (reference sequence). J was trimmed by 7 bases and V by 2 bases; bases with no gene match: 3. The CDR3 DNA sequence: TGTGCCAGCAGCTTACAGGGGGCTGGTGAAAAACTGTTTTTT. Translated, it gives CASSLQGAGEKLFF.

The rearrangement links TRBV6-6 to TRBJ2-1, with 9 bases lining up with TRBD1. The germline V gene encodes CDR1 MNHNY and CDR2 SVGAGI (reference sequence). The CDR3 is 16 residues long. V gave up 2 bases and J gave up 8 bases; unmatched junction bases: 10. In DNA form, the CDR3 reads TGTGCCAGCAGTTACGGAACATCGACAGGGGGGCATGAGCAGTTCTTC. Translation: CASSYGTSTGGHEQFF.

The rearrangement joins TRBV2 to TRBJ2-7; 12 bases align to TRBD2. Germline V gene sequence: CDR1 SNHLY, CDR2 FYNNEI. The trim removed 11 bases at V and 3 bases at J, leaving 8 bases unmatched. The CDR3 runs to 14 residues. The CDR3 DNA sequence: TGTGCCTCCCTTGGACTAGCGGGAAACTACGAGCAGTACTTC. Amino acid sequence: CASLGLAGNYEQYF.